The 2 T cell receptor beta chains in this list originate from one sample, sequenced in a study of shared clonotypes between healthy human individuals. Clones were sequenced by immunoSEQ multiplex PCR, and TCRdb holds only the in-frame ones, with some missing. Of approximately 590,000 clones in the sample, over 95% were seen once. It was CD45RO-negative cells, positively selected for CCR7, that made up naive CD8 cells, with terminally differentiated effector memory CD45RA+ cells excluded. The sample taken for sequencing was naive CD8+ T cells sorted from blood. The receptor source for this set is a woman younger than 45 in good health.

Written as DNA, the CDR3 is TGTGCCAGCAGCTTAGGCGGGGGCACGCGCAATGAGCAGTTCTTC. Amino acids: CASSLGGGTRNEQFF. J is TRBJ2-1 and V is TRBV7-9, with D possibly being TRBD2 (7 bases). The CDR3 is 15 residues long. V lost 1 base and J 6 bases, leaving 13 bases between the germline ends. Per the germline V gene, CDR1 is SEHNR and CDR2 is FQNEAQ (reference sequence). The full variable domain, in which reference TRBV7-9 and TRBJ2-1 provide the parts outside the CDR3, is DTGVSQNPRHKITKRGQNVTFRCDPISEHNRLYWYRQTLGQGPEFLTYFQNEAQLEKSRLLSDRFSAERPKGSFSTLEIQRTEQGDSAMYLCASSLGGGTRNEQFFGPGTRLTVL.

The genes are TRBV2 and TRBJ2-7, with 10 bases aligning to TRBD2. Germline lookup yields CDR1 SNHLY and CDR2 FYNNEI. The CDR3 consists of 16 residues. After removal of 3 bases from V and 3 bases from J, the junction contained 8 bases not matched to a gene. CDR3 nucleotides: TGTGCCAGCAGTGATCTCGAGCGGGAGGGCGACTACGAGCAGTACTTC. Translating it yields CASSDLEREGDYEQYF.